This T cell receptor beta chain was recorded in a study of T cells in severe cutaneous drug reactions. Study-level information: Collected from acute- or recovery-stage patients: blister fluids/cells and PBMC. Overall study findings and caveats: In carbamazepine-induced Stevens-Johnson syndrome or toxic epidermal necrolysis, TRBV12-4 averaged roughly 34% in blister cells and approximately 4.9% in PBMC. All seven CBZ-SJS/TEN blister samples shared a public TCRbeta CDR3 at mean around 14%.

CDR3 size: 15 residues. Germline CDR1 is GTSNPN and CDR2 is SVGIG (reference sequence). This clonotype is deemed medium-sized (0.01 to 0.1%) by its frequency. The antigen remains unidentified. The donors had carbamazepine-induced Stevens-Johnson syndrome or toxic epidermal necrolysis. Bulk and single-cell libraries used iRepertoire multiplex PCR with TCR subtype-specific primers. Bulk TCR beta libraries: multiplex PCR with V-, D- and J-region primers. TCRdb re-called the multiplex PCR reads and shows each CDR3 protein once, DNA omitted. Its clone listing holds thousands of distinct CDR3 sequences. The receptor was isolated from a human donor with a severe cutaneous adverse drug reaction. The chain couples TRBV30 to TRBJ2-3; TCRdb designates TRBD2, a call that cannot be tested without DNA. The source material was cells from a skin blister. The CDR3 loop reads CAWSVGSGNVDTQYF.